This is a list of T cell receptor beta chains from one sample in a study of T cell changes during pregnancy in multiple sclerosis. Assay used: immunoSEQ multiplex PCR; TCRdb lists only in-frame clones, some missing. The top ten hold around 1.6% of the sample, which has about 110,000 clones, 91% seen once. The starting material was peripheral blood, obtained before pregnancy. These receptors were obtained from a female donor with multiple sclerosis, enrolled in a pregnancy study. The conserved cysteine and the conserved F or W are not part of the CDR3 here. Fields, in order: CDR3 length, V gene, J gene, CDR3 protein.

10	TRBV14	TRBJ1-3	ASSRSGNTIY
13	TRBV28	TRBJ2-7	ASSLSSGSKNEQY
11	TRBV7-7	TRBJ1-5	ASSLGVGQPQH
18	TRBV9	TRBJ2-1	ASSRSPGGTSGRGYNEQF
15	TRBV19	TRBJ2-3	ASSSDLAGTSTDTQY
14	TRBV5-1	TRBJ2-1	ASIPSSAGGPDEQF
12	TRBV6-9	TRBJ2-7	ASSYSEREDEQY
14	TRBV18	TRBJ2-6	ASSPGTGPGANVLT
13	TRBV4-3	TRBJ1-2	ASSKVIGDNYGYT
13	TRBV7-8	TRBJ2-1	ASSLAGGPSNEQF
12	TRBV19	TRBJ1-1	ASSPGQANTEAF
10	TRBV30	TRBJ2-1	AWSLMANEQF
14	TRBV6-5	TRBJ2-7	ASSYLTGIRSYEQY
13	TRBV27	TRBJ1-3	ASSLTTGGGNTIY